The 8 T cell receptor beta chains listed next were all sequenced from one sample in a study of T-cell reconstitution after alpha-beta-depleted transplantation in children. During its preparation, the TCRbeta library received unique molecular identifiers. Using its own MiXCR run on the PCR reads, TCRdb lists one record per CDR3 protein. The sample shows some 600,000 distinct CDR3 sequences, over 10% of them seen only once. The material was PBMCs, mostly from graft donor cells, obtained 360 days after TCRalphabeta/CD19-depleted stem cell transplant. The receptors were sampled from a male patient younger than 18 who had a stem cell transplant for acute myeloid leukemia, so the T cells may come from the graft donor.

This clonotype was detected only a few times. V usage is TRBV7-2 and J usage is TRBJ2-1; 8 bases are shared with TRBD2. Germline lookup yields CDR1 SGHTA and CDR2 FQGNSA. The V segment lost 2 bases and the J segment 9 bases; nucleotides outside the gene matches: 9. There are 15 residues in the CDR3. This CDR3 reads CASSLSGTSIGEQFF. DNA of the CDR3: TGTGCCAGCAGCTTATCCGGGACTAGTATCGGTGAGCAGTTCTTC.

This clonotype was counted at least ten times. The V gene is TRBV5-4, the J gene TRBJ2-1; 12 nucleotides align to TRBD2. The CDR3 extends over 16 amino acids. Germline assignment: CDR1 SGHNT and CDR2 YYREEE (reference sequence). The V segment lost 3 bases and the J segment 4 bases; nucleotides outside the gene matches: 5. Written as DNA, the CDR3 is TGTGCCAGCAGCTCCCTAGCGGGAGGGCGGTACAATGAGCAGTTCTTC. Residues: CASSSLAGGRYNEQFF.

This chain uses TRBV20-1 with TRBJ1-2; a weak D match, TRBD1 (6 bases). The V gene's germline CDR1 is DFQATT and CDR2 SNEGSKA (reference sequence). V was shortened by 6 bases and J by 3 bases, with 14 bases between the two germline ends. This CDR3 has 13 residues. CDR3 loop: CSANRDTDYGYTF. CDR3 DNA: TGCAGTGCCAACCGGGACACTGACTATGGCTACACCTTC.

The genes are TRBV20-1 and TRBJ2-7, with 8 bases fitting TRBD2. Trimming took 5 bases from V and 3 from J; bases not matched to a gene: 3. CDR1 and CDR2 from the germline V gene are DFQATT and SNEGSKA (reference sequence). The CDR3 loop spans 12 amino acids. CDR3 loop: CSAPRGGYEQYF. CDR3 nucleotide sequence: TGCAGTGCTCCCCGGGGGGGCTACGAGCAGTACTTC.

The rearrangement uses TRBV3-1 and TRBJ1-3, with unresolved D. Looked up from germline, CDR1 is LGHDT and CDR2 is YNNKEL (reference sequence). CDR3 length: 15 amino acids. Trimming shortened V by 4 bases and J by 0 bases, and 10 bases separated the two germline ends. CDR3 in DNA: TGTGCCAGCAGCCTCGGGTCGACCTCTGGAAACACCATATATTTT. It specifies CASSLGSTSGNTIYF. Supplemented by reference TRBV3-1 and TRBJ1-3, the full variable domain reads DTAVSQTPKYLVTQMGNDKSIKCEQNLGHDTMYWYKQDSKKFLKIMFSYNNKELIINETVPNRFSPKSPDKAHLNLHINSLELGDSAVYFCASSLGSTSGNTIYFGEGSWLTVV.

With regard to this clonotype: Germline is not matched at one junction end, which may reflect a read error. The chain has TRBV20-1 and TRBJ2-5, with 12 bases fitting TRBD1. Germline CDR1 DFQATT, CDR2 SNEGSKA (reference sequence). The CDR3 length is 13 residues. Written as DNA, the CDR3 is TGCAGTGCCAAGGGACAGGGGGCTCGCTACCCAGCTTTC. It codes for CSAKGQGARYPAF.

This clonotype has a count of ten or more. The chain has TRBV24-1 and TRBJ2-3; TRBD2 matches at 7 bases. The CDR3 length is 18 residues. Germline V gene lookup returns CDR1 KGHDR and CDR2 SFDVKD. The trim removed 0 bases at V and 0 bases at J, leaving 8 bases unmatched. For the CDR3, the DNA is TGTGCCACCAGTGATTTGTTGGGGCGGGGGAAAAGCACAGATACGCAGTATTTT. It codes for CATSDLLGRGKSTDTQYF.

At least ten counts were recorded for this clonotype. V and J are TRBV29-1 and TRBJ2-5; D may be TRBD2 (6 bases). CDR1 and CDR2 from the germline V gene are SQVTM and ANQGSEA. Trimming shortened V by 3 bases and J by 5 bases, and 13 bases separated the two germline ends. CDR3 size: 13 residues. The CDR3 protein is CSVEGLVGETQYF. CDR3 sequence (DNA): TGCAGCGTTGAGGGACTCGTTGGGGAGACCCAGTACTTC.